This entry lists 9 T cell receptor beta chains sequenced from one sample in a study of blood T cell repertoires in COVID-19. Data came from immunoSEQ multiplex PCR; TCRdb stores just in-frame clones and leaves some out. The sample lists approximately 240,000 clones; around 82% were seen once. The sample consisted of peripheral blood. These receptors came from a woman aged 25 to 45 who had recovered from COVID-19.

The rearrangement links TRBV28 to TRBJ2-1; TRBD2 matches at 10 bases. This CDR3 is built from 16 residues. The germline V gene encodes CDR1 MDHEN and CDR2 SYDVKM. The trim removed 4 bases at V and 1 base at J, leaving 4 bases unmatched. The CDR3 nucleotides are TGTGCCAGCAGTTATAGCGGGGGGAATTCCTACAATGAGCAGTTCTTC. Translated: CASSYSGGNSYNEQFF.

A word on this clone: This may be a read error: a much more frequent sequence differs by one nucleotide. In the same sample, other DNA sequences code for this CDR3. The V gene is TRBV6-5, the J gene TRBJ1-5, with TRBD1 identical over 8 bases. This CDR3 spans 14 amino acids. Unmatched junction bases numbered 3, after V lost 6 bases and J lost 2 bases. Germline values: CDR1 MNHEY, CDR2 SVGAGI. The CDR3 loop is CASRLTGGNQPQHF. The CDR3 nucleotides are TGTGCCAGCAGATTGACAGGGGGCAATCAGCCCCAGCATTTT.

With regard to this clone: At one of its ends the junction is not consistent with the germline gene, which may arise from a read error. The chain recombines TRBV3-1 (or the pseudogene TRBV3-2) with TRBJ2-7; 12 nucleotides agree with TRBD2. This CDR3 region has 14 residues. CDR1 and CDR2 from the germline V gene are LGHDT and YNNKEL (reference sequence). CDR3 DNA: TGTGCCAGCGGCGGGACTAGCGGGTCCTCCGAGCAGTACTTC. Translation: CASGGTSGSSEQYF.

The chain joins TRBV19 to TRBJ1-5; 9 bases line up with TRBD1. V shed 4 bases, J shed 0 bases, and the junction held 7 bases outside the gene matches. The CDR3 length is 17 residues. Germline V lookup: CDR1 LNHDA, CDR2 SQIVND (reference sequence). CDR3 amino acids: CASSTDRGGYSNQPQHF. The CDR3 nucleotides are TGTGCCAGTAGTACGGACAGGGGCGGGTATAGCAATCAGCCCCAGCATTTT.

This clone showed up just once. The chain is built from TRBV7-2 and TRBJ2-3, with 12 bases that match TRBD2. The V and J ends lost 4 bases and 3 bases, in that order; junction bases with no gene match: 8. The germline V gene has CDR1 SGHTA and CDR2 FQGNSA. The CDR3 spans 17 residues. The CDR3 loop is CASSSTSGRGRTDTQYF. The CDR3 nucleotides are TGTGCCAGCAGCTCGACTAGCGGGAGAGGTAGGACAGATACGCAGTATTTT.

The rearrangement uses TRBV9 and TRBJ2-3; tentatively, D is TRBD2 (5 bases). CDR1 is SGDLS and CDR2 is YYNGEE in the germline V gene. The CDR3 runs to 16 residues. Trimming cost V 3 bases and J 0 bases, with 14 bases left between them. CDR3 sequence (DNA): TGTGCCAGCAGCGCCCCCGGACTCAACAGCACAGATACGCAGTATTTT. Amino acid sequence: CASSAPGLNSTDTQYF.

V gene TRBV25-1 combines with J gene TRBJ1-5, with D possibly TRBD1 on 6 matching bases. With 4 bases removed from V and 7 bases from J, the gap between germline ends came to 14 bases. CDR1 MGHDK and CDR2 SYGVNS come from the germline V gene. This CDR3 contains 14 residues. In DNA, the CDR3 is TGTGCCAGCAGTGCGAAGAGGGGGAACCAGCCCCAGCATTTT. It is translated as CASSAKRGNQPQHF. Using reference TRBV25-1 and TRBJ1-5 for the parts outside the CDR3, the full variable domain is EADIYQTPRYLVIGTGKKITLECSQTMGHDKMYWYQQDPGMELHLIHYSYGVNSTEKGDLSSESTVSRIRTEHFPLTLESARPSHTSQYLCASSAKRGNQPQHFGDGTRLSIL.

This rearrangement joins TRBV11-2 to TRBJ2-1; D call uncertain. Germline assignment: CDR1 SGHAT and CDR2 FQNNGV. The CDR3 extends over 13 amino acids. V was clipped by 0 bases and J by 8 bases, with 8 bases between them. CDR3 amino acids: CASSLDRRHEQFF. The CDR3 DNA reads TGTGCCAGCAGCTTAGATAGGCGGCATGAGCAGTTCTTC.

In its sample, this clone was seen many times. At the DNA level, this CDR3 is encoded by other sequences in the same sample as well. The J gene is TRBJ2-7, the V gene TRBV4-2, with D hard to call. CDR1 LGHNA and CDR2 YNFKEQ come from the germline V gene. Trimming left V 0 bases short and J 5 bases short, with 5 bases between. The CDR3 has 12 amino acids. The CDR3 nucleotides read TGTGCCAGCAGCCAAGATAGTGACGAGCAGTACTTC. Amino acid sequence: CASSQDSDEQYF.